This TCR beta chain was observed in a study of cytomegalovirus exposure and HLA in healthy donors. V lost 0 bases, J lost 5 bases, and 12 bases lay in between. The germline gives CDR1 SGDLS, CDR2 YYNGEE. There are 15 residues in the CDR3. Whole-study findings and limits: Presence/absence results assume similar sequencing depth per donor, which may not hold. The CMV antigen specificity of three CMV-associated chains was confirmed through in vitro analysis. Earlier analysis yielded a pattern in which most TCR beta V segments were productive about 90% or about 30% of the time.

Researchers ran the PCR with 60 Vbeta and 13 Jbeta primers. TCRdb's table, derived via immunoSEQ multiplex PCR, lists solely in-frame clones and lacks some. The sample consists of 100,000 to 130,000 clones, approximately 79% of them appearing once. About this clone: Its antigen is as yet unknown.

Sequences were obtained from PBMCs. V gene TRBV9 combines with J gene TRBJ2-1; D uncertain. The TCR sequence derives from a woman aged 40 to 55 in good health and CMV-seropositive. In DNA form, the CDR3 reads TGTGCCAGCAGCGTAGTTCCCTGGCTTAACAATGAGCAGTTCTTC. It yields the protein CASSVVPWLNNEQFF.